This T cell receptor (beta chain) was identified during a study of cytomegalovirus exposure and HLA in healthy donors. Study-level results: On later analysis, the bulk of CMV-associated TCR beta chains appeared to be HLA-restricted. Reportedly, diagnosis of cytomegalovirus status by the classifier showed high specificity and sensitivity.

With respect to this clone: The antigen remains unidentified.

Researchers ran the PCR with 60 Vbeta and 13 Jbeta primers. Clones were sequenced by immunoSEQ multiplex PCR, and TCRdb holds only the in-frame ones, with some missing. This sample yields about 220,000 clones, of which roughly 70% are seen a single time; roughly 2% belongs to the top ten. This TCR derives from a woman aged 25-40 years in good health and CMV-seronegative. Sequencing was done on a sample of PBMCs.

CDR3 in DNA: TGTGCCAGCAGCTTGGCCTGGGTAGCGGCTAATGCGGAGACCCAGTACTTC. This codes for CASSLAWVAANAETQYF. This chain links TRBV5-8 with TRBJ2-5; the D gene is possibly TRBD2 (6 bases). V was clipped by 0 bases and J by 5 bases, with 20 bases between them. This CDR3 region has 17 residues. Germline V gene data show CDR1 as SGHTS and CDR2 as YDEGEE.